This TCR beta chain derives from a study of OX40 agonist ivuxolimab in advanced cancers. Produced via immunoSEQ multiplex PCR; TCRdb's table is partial and in-frame only. The table lists tens of thousands of clones, around 86% of them singletons. Overall study findings and caveats: At 0.1 to 3.0 mg/kg and by week 6, clonal expansion occurred in CD4+ and CD8+ blood T cells.

About this clone: Its antigen remains unknown.

Germline loops: CDR1 GTSNPN, CDR2 SVGIG (reference sequence). This CDR3 comprises 16 residues. V was pared by 4 bases and J by 0 bases, with 16 bases between. Patients who had autoimmune disease history or got systemic immunosuppression were left out. This specimen was CD4+ or CD8+ T cells sorted from blood, taken in a trial of the OX40 agonist ivuxolimab. The chain combines TRBV30 with TRBJ1-3; D not certain. This receptor was taken from an adult with an advanced solid tumor such as melanoma, head and neck, liver or kidney cancer. The CDR3 nucleotides are TGTGCCTGGACGGAGGACGAGGGCTTCTCTGGAAACACCATATATTTT. This translates into CAWTEDEGFSGNTIYF. Looking up the rest from reference TRBV30 and TRBJ1-3 gives the full variable domain: SQTIHQWPATLVQPVGSPLSLECTVEGTSNPNLYWYRQAAGRGLQLLFYSVGIGQISSEVPQNLSASRPQDRQFILSSKKLLLSDSGFYLCAWTEDEGFSGNTIYFGEGSWLTVV.